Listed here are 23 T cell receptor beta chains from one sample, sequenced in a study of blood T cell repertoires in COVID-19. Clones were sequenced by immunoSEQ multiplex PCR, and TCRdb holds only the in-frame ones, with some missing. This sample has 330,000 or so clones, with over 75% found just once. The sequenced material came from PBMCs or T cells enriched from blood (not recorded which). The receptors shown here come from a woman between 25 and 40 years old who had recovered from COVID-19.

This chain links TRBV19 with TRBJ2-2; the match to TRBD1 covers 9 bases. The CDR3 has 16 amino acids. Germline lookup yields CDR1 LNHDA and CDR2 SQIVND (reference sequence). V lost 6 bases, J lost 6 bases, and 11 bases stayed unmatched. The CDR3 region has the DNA TGTGCCAGTAGATCGTCCGGGACAGGGATTCCCGGGGAGCTGTTTTTT. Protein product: CASRSSGTGIPGELFF.

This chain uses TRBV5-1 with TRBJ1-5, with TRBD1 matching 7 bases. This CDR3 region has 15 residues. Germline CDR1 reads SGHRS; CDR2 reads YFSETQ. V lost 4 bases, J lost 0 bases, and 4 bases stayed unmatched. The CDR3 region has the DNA TGCGCCAGCAGCCCCGGGACAGTTAGCAATCAGCCCCAGCATTTT. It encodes CASSPGTVSNQPQHF.

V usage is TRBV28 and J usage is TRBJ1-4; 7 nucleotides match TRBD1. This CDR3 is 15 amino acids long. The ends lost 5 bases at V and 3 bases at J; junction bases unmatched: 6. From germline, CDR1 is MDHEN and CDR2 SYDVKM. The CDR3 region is CASSTPTGPNEKLFF. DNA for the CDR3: TGTGCCAGCAGTACACCGACAGGGCCTAATGAAAAACTGTTTTTT.

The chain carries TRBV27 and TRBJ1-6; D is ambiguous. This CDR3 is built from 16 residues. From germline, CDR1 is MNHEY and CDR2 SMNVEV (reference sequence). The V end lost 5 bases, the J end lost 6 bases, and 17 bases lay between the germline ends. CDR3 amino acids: CASSLDGMGPNSPLHF. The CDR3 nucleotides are TGTGCCAGCAGTCTTGACGGGATGGGCCCTAATTCACCCCTCCACTTT.

The CDR3 nucleotides are TGTGCCAGCAGTGAAACAGGGGGCGCCTTGCAGTACTTC. It translates to CASSETGGALQYF. This rearrangement joins TRBV9 to TRBJ2-7; 9 positions match TRBD1. With V trimmed by 5 bases and J by 9 bases, 9 bases remained unmatched. CDR3 length: 13 amino acids. Germline CDR1 is SGDLS and CDR2 is YYNGEE. Looking up the rest from reference TRBV9 and TRBJ2-7 gives the full variable domain: DSGVTQTPKHLITATGQRVTLRCSPRSGDLSVYWYQQSLDQGLQFLIQYYNGEERAKGNILERFSAQQFPDLHSELNLSSLELGDSALYFCASSETGGALQYFGPGTRLTVT.

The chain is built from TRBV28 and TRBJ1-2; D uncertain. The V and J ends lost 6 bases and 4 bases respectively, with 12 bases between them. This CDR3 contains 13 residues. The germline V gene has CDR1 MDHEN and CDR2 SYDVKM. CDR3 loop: CASSQAGGYGYTF. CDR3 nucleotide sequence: TGTGCCAGCAGCCAGGCAGGAGGCTATGGCTACACCTTC.

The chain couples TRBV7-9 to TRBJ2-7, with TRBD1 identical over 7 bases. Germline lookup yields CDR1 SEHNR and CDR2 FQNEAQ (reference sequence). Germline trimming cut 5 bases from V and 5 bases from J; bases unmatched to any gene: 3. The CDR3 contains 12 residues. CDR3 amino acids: CASSRQGDEQYF. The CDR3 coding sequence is TGTGCCAGCAGCCGACAGGGTGACGAGCAGTACTTC.

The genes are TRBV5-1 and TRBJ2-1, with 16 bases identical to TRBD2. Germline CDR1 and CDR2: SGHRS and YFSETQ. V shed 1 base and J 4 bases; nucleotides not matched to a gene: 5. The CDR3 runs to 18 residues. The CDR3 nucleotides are TGCGCCAGCAGCTTGTCCGGGACTAGCGGGGGGGCTTACAATGAGCAGTTCTTC. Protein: CASSLSGTSGGAYNEQFF.

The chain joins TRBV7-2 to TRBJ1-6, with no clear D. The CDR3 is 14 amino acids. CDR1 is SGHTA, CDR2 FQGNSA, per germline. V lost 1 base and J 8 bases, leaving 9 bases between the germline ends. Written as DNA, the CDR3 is TGTGCCAGCAGCTTAGTTTCCCCGGATTCACCCCTCCACTTT. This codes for CASSLVSPDSPLHF.

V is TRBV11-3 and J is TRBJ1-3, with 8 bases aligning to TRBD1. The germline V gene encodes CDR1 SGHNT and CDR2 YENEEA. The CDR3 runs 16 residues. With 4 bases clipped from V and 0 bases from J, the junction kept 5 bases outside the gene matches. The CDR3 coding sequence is TGTGCCAGCAGCTCGGGACAGGACAACTCTGGAAACACCATATATTTT. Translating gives CASSSGQDNSGNTIYF.

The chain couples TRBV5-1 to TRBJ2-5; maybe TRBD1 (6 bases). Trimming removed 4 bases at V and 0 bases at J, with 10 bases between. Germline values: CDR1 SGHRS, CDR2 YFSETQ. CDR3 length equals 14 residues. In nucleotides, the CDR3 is TGCGCCAGCAGCGCCGGGACAAACCAAGAGACCCAGTACTTC. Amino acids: CASSAGTNQETQYF.

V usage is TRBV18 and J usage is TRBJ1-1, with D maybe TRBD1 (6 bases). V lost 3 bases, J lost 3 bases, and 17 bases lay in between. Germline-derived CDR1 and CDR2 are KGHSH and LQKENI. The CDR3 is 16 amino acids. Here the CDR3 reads CASSPVGAGADTEAFF. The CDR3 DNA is TGTGCCAGCTCACCGGTGGGGGCAGGGGCTGACACTGAAGCTTTCTTT.

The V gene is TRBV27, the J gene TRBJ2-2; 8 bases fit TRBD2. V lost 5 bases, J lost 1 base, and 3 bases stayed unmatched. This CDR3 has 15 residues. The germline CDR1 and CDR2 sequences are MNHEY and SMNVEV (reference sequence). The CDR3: CASSQGTRNTGELFF. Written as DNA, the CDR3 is TGTGCCAGCAGTCAAGGGACTAGGAACACCGGGGAGCTGTTTTTT.

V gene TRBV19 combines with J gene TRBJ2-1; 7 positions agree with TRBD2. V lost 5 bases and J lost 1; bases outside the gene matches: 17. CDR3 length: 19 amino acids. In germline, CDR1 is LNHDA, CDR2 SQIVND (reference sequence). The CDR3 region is CASSGLGLTLSGSYNEQFF. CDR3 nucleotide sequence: TGTGCCAGTAGTGGTTTGGGACTAACACTCTCGGGGTCCTACAATGAGCAGTTCTTC.

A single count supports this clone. CDR3 nucleotides: TGCGCCAGCAGTTGGGGTGGAGGTAATTCACCCCTCCACTTT. It is translated as CASSWGGGNSPLHF. The chain links TRBV5-1 to TRBJ1-6; no firm D call. Germline values: CDR1 SGHRS, CDR2 YFSETQ. CDR3 length: 14 residues. V was clipped by 5 bases and J by 6 bases, with 12 bases between them.

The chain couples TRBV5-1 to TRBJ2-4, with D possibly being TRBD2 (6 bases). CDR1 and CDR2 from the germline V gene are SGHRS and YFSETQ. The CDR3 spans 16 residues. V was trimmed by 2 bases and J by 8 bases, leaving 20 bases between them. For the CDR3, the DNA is TGCGCCAGCAGCTTTGACCCTCGGGGGTCTGGCTACATTCAGTACTTC. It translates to CASSFDPRGSGYIQYF.

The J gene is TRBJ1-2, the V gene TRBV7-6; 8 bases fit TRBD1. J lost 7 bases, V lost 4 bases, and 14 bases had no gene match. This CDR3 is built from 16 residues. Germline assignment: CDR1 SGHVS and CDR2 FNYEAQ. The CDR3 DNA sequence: TGTGCCAGCAGCTCCCAGGGGGCCAGGGGGCTAGGTGGCTACACCTTC. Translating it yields CASSSQGARGLGGYTF. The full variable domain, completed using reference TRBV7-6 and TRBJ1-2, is GAGVSQSPRYKVTKRGQDVALRCDPISGHVSLYWYRQALGQGPEFLTYFNYEAQQDKSGLPNDRFSAERPEGSISTLTIQRTEQRDSAMYRCASSSQGARGLGGYTFGSGTRLTVV.

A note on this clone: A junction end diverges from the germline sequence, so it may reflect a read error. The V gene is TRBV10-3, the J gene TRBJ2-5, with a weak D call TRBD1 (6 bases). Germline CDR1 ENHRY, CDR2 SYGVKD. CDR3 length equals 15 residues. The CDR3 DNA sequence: TGTGCCATCAGGGAGTCCCCGACAGGACAAGAGACCCAGTACTTC. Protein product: CAIRESPTGQETQYF.

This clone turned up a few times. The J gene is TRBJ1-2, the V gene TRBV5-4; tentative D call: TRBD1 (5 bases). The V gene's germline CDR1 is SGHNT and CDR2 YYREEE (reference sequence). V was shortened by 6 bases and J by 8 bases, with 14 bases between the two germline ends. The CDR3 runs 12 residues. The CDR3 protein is CASTLGGEGYTF. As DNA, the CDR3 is TGTGCCAGCACCCTCGGGGGTGAGGGCTACACCTTC.

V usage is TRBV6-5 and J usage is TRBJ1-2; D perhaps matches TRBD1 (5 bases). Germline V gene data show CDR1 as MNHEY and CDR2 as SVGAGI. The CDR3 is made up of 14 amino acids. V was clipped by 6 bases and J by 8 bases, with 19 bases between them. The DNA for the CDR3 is TGTGCCAGCAGGGGGGACTCCTCCCCGGGGGGCTACACCTTC. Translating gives CASRGDSSPGGYTF.

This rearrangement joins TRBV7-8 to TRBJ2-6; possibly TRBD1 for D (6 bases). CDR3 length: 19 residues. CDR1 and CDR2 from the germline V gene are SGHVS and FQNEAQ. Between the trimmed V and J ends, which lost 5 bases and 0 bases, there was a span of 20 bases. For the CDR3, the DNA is TGTGCCAGCAGCCTCCGTGGACAGATCACCCTCTCTGGGGCCAACGTCCTGACTTTC. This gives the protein CASSLRGQITLSGANVLTF.

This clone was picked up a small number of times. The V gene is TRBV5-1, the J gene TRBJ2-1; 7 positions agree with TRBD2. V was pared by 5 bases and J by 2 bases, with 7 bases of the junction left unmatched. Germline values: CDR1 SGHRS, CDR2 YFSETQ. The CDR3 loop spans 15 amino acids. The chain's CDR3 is CASSAAGEAYNEQFF. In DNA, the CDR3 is TGCGCCAGCAGTGCGGCGGGAGAGGCCTACAATGAGCAGTTCTTC.

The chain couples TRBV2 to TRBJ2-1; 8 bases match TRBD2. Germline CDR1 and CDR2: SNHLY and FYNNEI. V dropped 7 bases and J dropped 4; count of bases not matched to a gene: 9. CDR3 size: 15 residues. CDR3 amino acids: CASKGGSGDYNEQFF. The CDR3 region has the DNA TGTGCCAGCAAGGGTGGTAGCGGGGATTACAATGAGCAGTTCTTC.